A selection of T cell receptor beta chains follows, all from one sample in a study of cytomegalovirus exposure and HLA in healthy donors. Profiling relied on immunoSEQ multiplex PCR, and the TCRdb table lists in-frame clones only, not all of them. Altogether around 100,000 clones are present, around 77% being singletons, with the ten largest covering approximately 5%. Material for sequencing was PBMCs. The receptors derive from a woman between 25 and 40 years old in good health and CMV-seropositive. Each CDR3 is given with its conserved first and last residue. The D gene is left open where the match is weak. The size of a clone is reported for some rows only, either as once, few or many, or as a class for expanded clones.

V gene,J gene,clone size,D gene,CDR3 protein,CDR3 DNA
TRBV15,TRBJ2-6,.,.,CATSRSAGSGANVLTF,TGTGCCACCAGCAGGTCAGCGGGCTCTGGGGCCAACGTCCTGACTTTC
TRBV5-1,TRBJ2-3,.,TRBD1,CASSSAQGWDTQYF,TGCGCCAGCAGCTCGGCACAGGGGTGGGATACGCAGTATTTT
TRBV19,TRBJ1-3,.,TRBD1,CASSTTGNTIYF,TGTGCCAGTAGTACGACAGGGAACACCATATATTTT
TRBV9,TRBJ1-1,.,TRBD1,CASSGYGQGGANTEAFF,TGTGCCAGCAGCGGTTACGGACAGGGAGGGGCAAACACTGAAGCTTTCTTT
TRBV4-1,TRBJ1-6,.,TRBD1,CASSHIVTGGDSPLHF,TGCGCCAGCAGCCATATCGTGACAGGGGGCGATTCACCCCTCCACTTT
TRBV6-5,TRBJ1-2,.,TRBD1,CATYGKGAHYGYTF,TGTGCCACCTATGGCAAGGGGGCGCACTATGGCTACACCTTC
TRBV11-3,TRBJ2-2,.,TRBD2,CASSVWTSSADFKTGELFF,TGTGCCAGCAGCGTATGGACTAGCTCGGCCGACTTCAAAACCGGGGAGCTGTTTTTT
TRBV2,TRBJ2-2,.,TRBD1,CASRKDRGTGELFF,TGTGCCAGCAGAAAGGACAGGGGCACCGGGGAGCTGTTTTTT
TRBV14,TRBJ1-6,.,.,CASSLLGEGNSPLHF,TGTGCCAGCAGCCTTCTTGGAGAGGGAAATTCACCCCTCCACTTT
TRBV9,TRBJ1-5,.,.,CASSATIHNQPQHF,TGTGCCAGCAGCGCCACCATACACAATCAGCCCCAGCATTTT
TRBV7-8,TRBJ1-1,.,.,CASSLVGGPLNTEAFF,TGTGCCAGCAGCTTAGTGGGGGGACCCCTGAACACTGAAGCTTTCTTT
TRBV6-5,TRBJ2-3,.,TRBD1,CASSYMTGAQYF,TGTGCCAGCAGTTACATGACAGGGGCGCAGTATTTT
TRBV4-1,TRBJ1-2,few,TRBD1,CASSQEGTGVGYTF,TGCGCCAGCAGCCAAGAGGGGACAGGGGTTGGCTACACCTTC
TRBV11-3,TRBJ1-6,.,TRBD1,CASSLGQTNSPLHF,TGTGCCAGCAGCTTGGGACAGACGAATTCACCCCTCCACTTT
TRBV7-2,TRBJ1-5,.,.,CASTPIGGFRNQPQHF,TGTGCCAGCACCCCGATAGGGGGTTTTCGCAATCAGCCCCAGCATTTT
TRBV4-1,TRBJ2-7,.,.,CASSQDGQTSREQYF,TGCGCCAGCAGCCAAGATGGGCAGACCTCACGGGAGCAGTACTTC
TRBV5-8,TRBJ2-3,.,TRBD2,CASIPSGRDTDTQYF,TGTGCCAGCATCCCTAGCGGGAGGGACACAGATACGCAGTATTTT
TRBV13,TRBJ2-7,.,TRBD2,CASSLVPGTSGGRSSYEQYF,TGTGCCAGCAGCTTAGTACCCGGGACTAGCGGGGGGAGGAGCTCCTACGAGCAGTACTTC